This T cell receptor (beta chain) derives from a study of siplizumab effects on memory and regulatory T cells. Points from the study as a whole: The naive T cell population seemed more diverse than memory cells and seemed a major contributor to the alloresponse. Researchers could not give a naive or memory phenotype to roughly 75-95% of proliferating CD4+ or CD8+ clones. Unstimulated subsets accounted for the mapping of only a minor share of the clones that were alloreactive.

In regard to this clone: Its antigen is not known.

TCRdb keeps only in-frame clones here, not all; method: immunoSEQ multiplex PCR. This table holds about 100,000 clones, around 92% found once. Sequenced sample: CD4+ T cells sorted from blood. The TCR comes from a human donor in good health. Some clones in this sample may be carry-over from other donors' samples.

The CDR3 here is CASSLRLGTSGGSYEQYF. The CDR3 region has the DNA TGTGCCAGCAGCTTACGTCTGGGGACTAGCGGGGGCTCCTACGAGCAGTACTTC. The chain employs TRBV7-9 and TRBJ2-7; 14 bases are a match to TRBD2. The trim removed 2 bases at V and 0 bases at J, leaving 6 bases unmatched. Germline CDR1 is SEHNR and CDR2 is FQNEAQ (reference sequence). The CDR3 is 18 residues long.